The rows below give T cell receptor beta chains drawn from one sample of a study of prognosis after radiotherapy for stage I lung cancer. One entry per CDR3 protein results from TCRdb running MiXCR on the multiplex PCR reads. The data show about 13,000 distinct CDR3 sequences, 55% to 60% seen once. Material: PBMCs, obtained before or after stereotactic body radiation therapy (not recorded which). The receptors were sampled from a donor aged 50 or older with non-small cell lung cancer. CDR3s include the opening cysteine and the closing phenylalanine or tryptophan. D genes are given only for firm matches. A row's size may be missing; if present it is once, few, many or a size class.

v_call: TRBV11-2
clone_size: -
j_call: TRBJ1-2
d_call: -
cdr3_nt: TGTGCCAGCAGCCCGACAGTTTCTAACTATGGCTACACCTTC
cdr3_aa: CASSPTVSNYGYTF

v_call: TRBV7-9
clone_size: many
j_call: TRBJ2-5
d_call: -
cdr3_nt: TGTGCCAGCAGCTTAGCAAGCGAGACCCAGTACTTC
cdr3_aa: CASSLASETQYF

v_call: TRBV5-1
clone_size: medium-sized
j_call: TRBJ2-7
d_call: -
cdr3_nt: TGTGCCAGCAGCTTGGGAGCAGTCTACTACGAGCAGTACTTC
cdr3_aa: CASSLGAVYYEQYF

v_call: TRBV5-5
clone_size: many
j_call: TRBJ2-1
d_call: -
cdr3_nt: TGTGCCAGCAGCTTTGCCCTTAGCTCGGGCAATGAGCAGTTCTTC
cdr3_aa: CASSFALSSGNEQFF

v_call: TRBV12-3/TRBV12-4
clone_size: medium-sized
j_call: TRBJ2-1
d_call: TRBD2
cdr3_nt: TGTGCCAGCAGTCCCCTGGGGGGGACTATATACAATGAGCAGTTCTTC
cdr3_aa: CASSPLGGTIYNEQFF

v_call: TRBV29-1
clone_size: many
j_call: TRBJ1-2
d_call: -
cdr3_nt: TGCAGCGCCCTTACCTCACGTAATGGCTACACCTTC
cdr3_aa: CSALTSRNGYTF

v_call: TRBV18
clone_size: many
j_call: TRBJ2-1
d_call: -
cdr3_nt: TGTGCCAGCTCACCAAATGATGAGGGTGAGCAGTTCTTC
cdr3_aa: CASSPNDEGEQFF

v_call: TRBV20-1
clone_size: medium-sized
j_call: TRBJ2-1
d_call: -
cdr3_nt: TGCAGTGCTAGGGGCCCTAGCCGGAGCTCCTACAATGAGCAGTTCTTC
cdr3_aa: CSARGPSRSSYNEQFF

v_call: TRBV7-2
clone_size: many
j_call: TRBJ2-1
d_call: -
cdr3_nt: TGTGCCAGCAACGTAGCGGACAATGAGCAGTTCTTC
cdr3_aa: CASNVADNEQFF

v_call: TRBV9
clone_size: many
j_call: TRBJ1-5
d_call: -
cdr3_nt: TGTGCCAGCAGCGTAGACGGGGCGGGCAATCAGCCCCAGCATTTT
cdr3_aa: CASSVDGAGNQPQHF

v_call: TRBV28
clone_size: -
j_call: TRBJ2-1
d_call: -
cdr3_nt: TGTGCCAGCACCCCCGACAGCTACAATGAGCAGTTCTTC
cdr3_aa: CASTPDSYNEQFF

v_call: TRBV18
clone_size: -
j_call: TRBJ2-3
d_call: -
cdr3_nt: TGTGCCAGCTCACCACTTCCTAGCCTCATGGATACGCAGTATTTT
cdr3_aa: CASSPLPSLMDTQYF